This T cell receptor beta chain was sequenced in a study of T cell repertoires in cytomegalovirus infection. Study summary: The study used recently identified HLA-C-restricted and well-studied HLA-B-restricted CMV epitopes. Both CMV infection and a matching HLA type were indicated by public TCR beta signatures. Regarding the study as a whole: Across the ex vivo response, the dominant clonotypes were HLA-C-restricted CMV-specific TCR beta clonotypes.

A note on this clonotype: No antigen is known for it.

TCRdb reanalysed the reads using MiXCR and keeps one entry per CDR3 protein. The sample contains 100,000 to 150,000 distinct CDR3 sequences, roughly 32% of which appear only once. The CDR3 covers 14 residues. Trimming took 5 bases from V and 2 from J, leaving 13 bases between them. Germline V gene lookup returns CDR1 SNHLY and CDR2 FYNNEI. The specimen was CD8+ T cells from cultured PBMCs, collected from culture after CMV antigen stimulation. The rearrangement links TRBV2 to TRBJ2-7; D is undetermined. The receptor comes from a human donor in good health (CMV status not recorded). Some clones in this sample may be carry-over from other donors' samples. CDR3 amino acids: CASSPPWSPYEQYF. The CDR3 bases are TGTGCCAGCAGTCCCCCCTGGAGCCCCTACGAGCAGTACTTC.